The 31 T cell receptor beta chains below come from one sample, sequenced in a study of blood T cell repertoires in COVID-19. Only in-frame clones appear in the TCRdb table, and some are missing; sequencing was by immunoSEQ multiplex PCR. Altogether under 150,000 clones are present, about four fifths being singletons, with the ten largest covering 8% to 10%. The sequenced material came from peripheral blood. The source of these receptors is a man aged 35 to 55 with active or convalescent COVID-19.

The chain combines TRBV7-2 with TRBJ1-6; D not certain. Germline CDR1 reads SGHTA; CDR2 reads FQGNSA. This CDR3 comprises 15 residues. V was pared by 5 bases and J by 10 bases, with 18 bases between. CDR3 bases: TGTGCCAGCAGCACAAAGGGTGCAGGCGGGTCACCCCTCCACTTT. Translating it yields CASSTKGAGGSPLHF.

This clone appeared a single time. The chain is built from TRBV30 and TRBJ1-1; TRBD1 aligns across 9 bases. V trimming: 0 bases; J trimming: 2 bases; junction bases outside the gene matches: 1. Germline loops: CDR1 GTSNPN, CDR2 SVGIG (reference sequence). This CDR3 spans 14 amino acids. This CDR3 reads CAWSVTGGNTEAFF. CDR3 in DNA: TGTGCCTGGAGTGTGACAGGGGGTAACACTGAAGCTTTCTTT. Supplemented by reference TRBV30 and TRBJ1-1, the full variable domain reads SQTIHQWPATLVQPVGSPLSLECTVEGTSNPNLYWYRQAAGRGLQLLFYSVGIGQISSEVPQNLSASRPQDRQFILSSKKLLLSDSGFYLCAWSVTGGNTEAFFGQGTRLTVV.

This clone showed up just a few times. The chain joins TRBV5-6 to TRBJ1-4, with a possible D match to TRBD1 (6 bases). Looked up from germline, CDR1 is SGHDT and CDR2 is YYEEEE. The CDR3 consists of 12 residues. The V gene lost 4 bases and the J gene lost 7 bases, with 8 bases spanning the gap. Here the CDR3 reads CASSPQGEKLFF. In DNA form, the CDR3 reads TGTGCCAGCAGCCCACAGGGTGAAAAACTGTTTTTT.

CDR3 region: CAWSVQFGTQYF. CDR3 nucleotide sequence: TGTGCCTGGAGTGTACAATTTGGGACCCAGTACTTC. The V call is TRBV30, the J call TRBJ2-5; D not resolved. Trimming stripped 0 bases from V and 7 bases from J, with 9 bases between. CDR1 is GTSNPN and CDR2 is SVGIG in the germline V gene (reference sequence). The CDR3 runs to 12 residues.

The chain is built from TRBV7-9 and TRBJ2-3, with 9 bases fitting TRBD1. The CDR3 contains 13 residues. J gave up 4 bases and V 8 bases, and 4 bases lay outside the gene matches. The germline V gene encodes CDR1 SEHNR and CDR2 FQNEAQ (reference sequence). The DNA of the CDR3 is TGTGCCAGCGGACAGGGGTGGGCAGATACGCAGTATTTT. Its translation: CASGQGWADTQYF.

This clone occurred once. The V gene is TRBV7-2, the J gene TRBJ2-1; D is unresolved. Germline V CDR1 and CDR2: SGHTA, FQGNSA. CDR3 length: 11 residues. V shed 5 bases and J shed 7 bases, with 6 bases lying between them. The CDR3 here is CASSAENEQFF. CDR3 bases: TGTGCCAGCAGCGCCGAGAATGAGCAGTTCTTC.

The V call is TRBV19, the J call TRBJ2-5; no firm D call. V lost 3 bases, J lost 1 base, and 9 bases lay in between. Germline values: CDR1 LNHDA, CDR2 SQIVND (reference sequence). The CDR3 has 14 amino acids. This CDR3 is CASSIATPQETQYF. CDR3 coding DNA: TGTGCCAGTAGTATTGCTACCCCCCAAGAGACCCAGTACTTC.

This clone was counted once. The chain is built from TRBV27 and TRBJ2-6; D ambiguous. CDR1 is MNHEY and CDR2 is SMNVEV in the germline V gene (reference sequence). The CDR3 has 15 residues. V shed 6 bases and J shed 0 bases, with 9 bases lying between them. The DNA for the CDR3 is TGTGCCAGCAGCCCCACGAGCTCTGGGGCCAACGTCCTGACTTTC. Residues: CASSPTSSGANVLTF.

The CDR3 DNA is TGTGCCAGCAGTGAAGTAGGAGGACAGGGAAGGTTTTACACCGGGGAGCTGTTTTTT. It codes for CASSEVGGQGRFYTGELFF. The chain carries TRBV6-1 and TRBJ2-2; 8 positions agree with TRBD1. This CDR3 is built from 19 residues. J was trimmed by 3 bases and V by 1 base; bases with no gene match: 13. Per germline, CDR1 MNHNS and CDR2 SASEGT.

V usage is TRBV7-2 and J usage is TRBJ2-7, with 7 nucleotides matching TRBD1. The CDR3 loop spans 14 amino acids. V lost 5 bases and J lost 5; bases outside the gene matches: 9. Germline V gives CDR1 SGHTA, CDR2 FQGNSA. The CDR3 loop is CASSIPGQYHEQYF. CDR3 sequence (DNA): TGTGCCAGCAGCATTCCGGGACAGTATCACGAGCAGTACTTC. The full variable domain, rest sourced from reference TRBV7-2 and TRBJ2-7, is GAGVSQSPSNKVTEKGKDVELRCDPISGHTALYWYRQSLGQGLEFLIYFQGNSAPDKSGLPSDRFSAERTGGSVSTLTIQRTQQEDSAVYLCASSIPGQYHEQYFGPGTRLTVT.

The chain links TRBV5-1 to TRBJ2-1; 8 bases are shared with TRBD1. After removal of 3 bases from V and 8 bases from J, the junction contained 4 bases not matched to a gene. This CDR3 has 13 residues. Germline V gene data show CDR1 as SGHRS and CDR2 as YFSETQ. CDR3 coding DNA: TGCGCCAGCAGCTCGACAGGGGCTGATGAGCAGTTCTTC. Protein sequence: CASSSTGADEQFF. Full variable domain (outside the CDR3, taken from reference TRBV5-1 and TRBJ2-1): KAGVTQTPRYLIKTRGQQVTLSCSPISGHRSVSWYQQTPGQGLQFLFEYFSETQRNKGNFPGRFSGRQFSNSRSEMNVSTLELGDSALYLCASSSTGADEQFFGPGTRLTVL.

V and J are TRBV27 and TRBJ1-1, with 7 bases identical to TRBD1. V trimming: 6 bases; J trimming: 4 bases; junction bases outside the gene matches: 8. The CDR3 consists of 14 residues. CDR1 and CDR2 from the germline V gene are MNHEY and SMNVEV (reference sequence). CDR3 residues: CASRRASGGTEAFF. CDR3 sequence (DNA): TGTGCCAGCAGACGAGCATCAGGGGGCACTGAAGCTTTCTTT.

The chain is built from TRBV5-6 and TRBJ2-1; the match to TRBD1 covers 7 bases. V was pared by 6 bases and J by 1 base, with 10 bases of the junction left unmatched. There are 16 residues in the CDR3. Germline V gives CDR1 SGHDT, CDR2 YYEEEE. As DNA, the CDR3 is TGTGCCAGCATCAGGAGGACAGGTGTATCCTACAATGAGCAGTTCTTC. This encodes CASIRRTGVSYNEQFF.

In this sample, this clone turned up a few times. The gene calls are TRBV7-2 and TRBJ1-2; D possibly corresponds to TRBD1 (5 bases). V was trimmed by 2 bases and J by 1 base, leaving 11 bases between them. Germline assignment: CDR1 SGHTA and CDR2 FQGNSA. The CDR3 extends over 15 amino acids. The CDR3 DNA reads as TGTGCCAGCAGCTTAAACCAGGGCGTTAACTATGGCTACACCTTC. This codes for CASSLNQGVNYGYTF. Variable domain in full (rest from reference TRBV7-2 and TRBJ1-2): GAGVSQSPSNKVTEKGKDVELRCDPISGHTALYWYRQSLGQGLEFLIYFQGNSAPDKSGLPSDRFSAERTGGSVSTLTIQRTQQEDSAVYLCASSLNQGVNYGYTFGSGTRLTVV.

This clone was recorded a few times. This sequence joins TRBV12-3 or TRBV12-4 and TRBJ1-3; weak D call: TRBD1 (5 bases). The germline V and J ends were trimmed by 11 bases and 0 bases, with 11 bases remaining between them. This CDR3 comprises 13 residues. CDR3 bases: TGTGCCGGGGGGACGGGCTCTGGAAACACCATATATTTT. It translates to CAGGTGSGNTIYF.

The chain is built from TRBV10-3 and TRBJ1-4; perhaps TRBD1 as D (5 bases). This CDR3 is 15 amino acids long. V lost 3 bases, J lost 5 bases, and 13 bases lay in between. Germline V CDR1 and CDR2: ENHRY, SYGVKD. CDR3: CAISEGEQKNEKLFF. The CDR3 DNA reads TGTGCCATCAGTGAAGGGGAACAGAAGAATGAAAAACTGTTTTTT.

V is TRBV9 and J is TRBJ2-1; D is possibly TRBD1 (5 bases). CDR3 length equals 15 residues. Germline loops: CDR1 SGDLS, CDR2 YYNGEE. Between the trimmed V and J ends, which lost 0 bases and 8 bases, there was a span of 15 bases. CDR3: CASSVGGQSIYEQFF. The DNA of the CDR3 is TGTGCCAGCAGCGTAGGGGGCCAGTCAATCTATGAGCAGTTCTTC.

This rearrangement joins TRBV3-1 (or the pseudogene TRBV3-2) to TRBJ2-3; the D is unclear. V gave up 3 bases and J gave up 4 bases, with 5 bases separating them. Germline CDR1 is LGHDT and CDR2 is YNNKEL (reference sequence). The CDR3 covers 12 residues. DNA for the CDR3: TGTGCCAGCAGCCATAGCTCAGATACGCAGTATTTT. Translated: CASSHSSDTQYF.

The chain employs TRBV10-1 and TRBJ2-7; D is perhaps TRBD1 (5 bases). Trimming cost V 2 bases and J 6 bases, with 14 bases left between them. Germline CDR1 and CDR2: WNHNN and SYGVQD (reference sequence). The CDR3 length is 14 residues. The CDR3 sequence is CASSETPGIREQYF. CDR3 nucleotide sequence: TGCGCCAGCAGTGAGACCCCAGGGATCCGCGAGCAGTACTTC.

V and J are TRBV19 and TRBJ2-5; 8 positions agree with TRBD2. J was trimmed by 3 bases and V by 2 bases; bases with no gene match: 8. Germline CDR1 reads LNHDA; CDR2 reads SQIVND (reference sequence). The CDR3 has 16 amino acids. This CDR3 is CASSIRSSGAKETQYF. CDR3 DNA sequence: TGTGCCAGTAGTATAAGGAGTAGCGGGGCGAAAGAGACCCAGTACTTC.

About this clone itself: At one of its ends the junction is not consistent with the germline gene, which may arise from a read error. The rearrangement uses TRBV5-6 and TRBJ2-3; 10 bases agree with TRBD1. The V gene's germline CDR1 is SGHDT and CDR2 YYEEEE. The CDR3 loop spans 13 amino acids. The CDR3 sequence: CASSSRPGQGPSF. The CDR3 nucleotides are TGTGCCAGCAGCTCCCGGCCGGGACAGGGGCCCAGTTTT. Together with reference TRBV5-6 and TRBJ2-3, the CDR3 gives the full variable domain: DAGVTQSPTHLIKTRGQQVTLRCSPKSGHDTVSWYQQALGQGPQFIFQYYEEEERQRGNFPDRFSGHQFPNYSSELNVNALLLGDSALYLCASSSRPGQGPSFGPGTRLTVL.

This chain connects TRBV4-2 to TRBJ1-2; D perhaps matches TRBD1 (6 bases). Trimming removed 0 bases at V and 3 bases at J, with 11 bases between. Germline V gene data show CDR1 as LGHNA and CDR2 as YNFKEQ. This CDR3 contains 15 residues. This CDR3 reads CASSQEDSSDYGYTF. The CDR3 nucleotides are TGTGCCAGCAGCCAAGAGGACAGCTCAGACTATGGCTACACCTTC.

On this clone itself: Lacking the conserved final phenylalanine or tryptophan, this CDR3 likely reflects a read error. The DNA is left out, because the CDR3 cannot be placed on it with certainty; the CDR3 is given as TCRdb lists it. The rearrangement links TRBV4-1 to TRBJ1-6. The CDR3 spans 12 residues, counting both ends. CDR1 and CDR2 (germline): MGHRA, YSYEKL. The CDR3 here is CASSQGSRTSVS.

The V gene is TRBV2, the J gene TRBJ1-4; D is uncertain. CDR3 length: 13 residues. Germline lookup yields CDR1 SNHLY and CDR2 FYNNEI. V dropped 7 bases and J dropped 4 bases, with 10 bases sitting between them. The CDR3 spells CASKGEVNEKLFF. The CDR3 DNA sequence: TGTGCCAGCAAGGGAGAAGTTAATGAAAAACTGTTTTTT.

The chain combines TRBV5-1 with TRBJ2-5; D uncertain. Looked up from germline, CDR1 is SGHRS and CDR2 is YFSETQ. This CDR3 comprises 13 residues. V dropped 1 base and J dropped 4 bases, with 8 bases sitting between them. The CDR3 here is CASSLTYRETQYF. The CDR3 DNA sequence: TGCGCCAGCAGCTTGACGTATAGAGAGACCCAGTACTTC.

The V and J genes are TRBV6-5 and TRBJ2-5; D gene uncertain. Per germline, CDR1 MNHEY and CDR2 SVGAGI. With 4 bases removed from V and 7 bases from J, the gap between germline ends came to 13 bases. The CDR3 totals 13 residues. The CDR3 DNA reads as TGTGCCAGCAGTTCATATGAGCAGGCGACCCAGTACTTC. Translating it yields CASSSYEQATQYF.

The chain employs TRBV7-2 and TRBJ2-7, with 14 nucleotides matching TRBD2. CDR1 is SGHTA, CDR2 FQGNSA, per germline. V shed 5 bases, J shed 7 bases, and the junction held 7 bases outside the gene matches. The CDR3 loop spans 15 amino acids. CDR3 protein: CASSNRLAGGQEQYF. Here the CDR3 DNA reads TGTGCCAGCAGCAATCGACTAGCGGGGGGGCAGGAGCAGTACTTC.

The chain is built from TRBV9 and TRBJ1-1; D is undetermined. Trimming stripped 1 base from V and 3 bases from J, with 7 bases between. Germline V lookup: CDR1 SGDLS, CDR2 YYNGEE. This CDR3 contains 13 residues. The CDR3, as DNA: TGTGCCAGCAGCGTAAACGGGGACACTGAAGCTTTCTTT. Residues: CASSVNGDTEAFF.

V usage is TRBV19 and J usage is TRBJ2-1, with 7 bases aligning to TRBD1. After removal of 6 bases from V and 0 bases from J, the junction contained 5 bases not matched to a gene. Per germline, CDR1 LNHDA and CDR2 SQIVND (reference sequence). The CDR3 is 15 residues long. DNA of the CDR3: TGTGCCAGTAGCCGGGACAGCAGCTCCTACAATGAGCAGTTCTTC. It is translated as CASSRDSSSYNEQFF.

The rearrangement links TRBV7-2 to TRBJ1-2; TRBD1 matches 9 bases. The V segment lost 3 bases and the J segment 8 bases; nucleotides outside the gene matches: 4. This CDR3 spans 13 amino acids. The germline V gene encodes CDR1 SGHTA and CDR2 FQGNSA. DNA for the CDR3: TGTGCCAGCAGCTTTGGACAGGGGAGAGGCTACACCTTC. Its translation: CASSFGQGRGYTF.

V gene TRBV28 combines with J gene TRBJ1-5, with 7 bases that match TRBD1. CDR3 length: 13 residues. The V and J ends lost 7 bases and 4 bases, in that order; junction bases with no gene match: 4. CDR1 is MDHEN, CDR2 SYDVKM, per germline. As DNA, the CDR3 is TGTGCCAGCACGGACAGGATGAATCAGCCCCAGCATTTT. Its translation is CASTDRMNQPQHF.